The 2 T cell receptor beta chains in this list originate from one sample, sequenced in a study of early T cells in non-severe SARS-CoV-2 infection. TCRdb redid the calling of the 5' RACE reads with MiXCR, one entry per CDR3 protein. The table includes 11,000 or so distinct CDR3 sequences, around 5% detected once. The material sequenced was whole blood. These receptors all come from an adult who was a healthcare worker with PCR-confirmed SARS-CoV-2 infection or an uninfected control (not recorded which).

In this sample, this clonotype turned up many times. CDR3 sequence (DNA): TGTGCCAGCAGCCCTATACCCGGCGGGCCCCAGCATTTT. Protein sequence: CASSPIPGGPQHF. The V call is TRBV7-9, the J call TRBJ1-5; no clear D gene. From germline, CDR1 is SEHNR and CDR2 FQNEAQ (reference sequence). Trimming left V 5 bases short and J 9 bases short, with 14 bases between. The CDR3 sequence is 13 residues long.

In this sample, this clonotype turned up many times. The V gene is TRBV5-1, the J gene TRBJ1-3, with D hard to call. The ends were cut back, 4 bases at V and 1 base at J, with 15 bases in the middle. This CDR3 contains 16 residues. Germline V gives CDR1 SGHRS, CDR2 YFSETQ. CDR3 nucleotide sequence: TGCGCCAGCAGCCCTGTAGGTGTGTCTTCTGGAAACACCATATATTTT. It codes for CASSPVGVSSGNTIYF.